This T cell receptor (beta chain) was sequenced during a study of technical replicates of blood from several donors. Assay: immunoSEQ multiplex PCR; the TCRdb copy retains only in-frame clones and omits some. Of 75,000 to 95,000 clones listed, about 94% are singletons. Germline V lookup: CDR1 SGHRS, CDR2 YFSETQ. This CDR3 contains 14 residues. V gave up 7 bases and J gave up 3 bases, with 14 bases separating them. The TCR was taken from a human donor in good health. The sequenced material came from T cells isolated from PBMCs. This chain uses TRBV5-1 with TRBJ1-5; no reliable D call. CDR3 DNA sequence: TGCGCCAGCTCCCGGGATTTGGACAATCAGCCCCAGCATTTT. Amino acids: CASSRDLDNQPQHF.